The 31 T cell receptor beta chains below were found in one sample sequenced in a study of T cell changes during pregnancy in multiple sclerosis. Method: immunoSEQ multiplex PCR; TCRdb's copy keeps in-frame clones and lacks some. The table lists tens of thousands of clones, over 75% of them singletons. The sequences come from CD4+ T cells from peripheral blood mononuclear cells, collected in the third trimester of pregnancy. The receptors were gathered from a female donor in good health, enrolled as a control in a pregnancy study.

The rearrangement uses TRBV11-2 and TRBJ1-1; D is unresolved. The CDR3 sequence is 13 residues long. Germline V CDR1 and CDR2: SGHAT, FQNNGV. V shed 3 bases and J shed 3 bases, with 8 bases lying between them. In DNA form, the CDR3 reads TGTGCCAGCAGCTTGCGACGGGACACTGAAGCTTTCTTT. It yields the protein CASSLRRDTEAFF.

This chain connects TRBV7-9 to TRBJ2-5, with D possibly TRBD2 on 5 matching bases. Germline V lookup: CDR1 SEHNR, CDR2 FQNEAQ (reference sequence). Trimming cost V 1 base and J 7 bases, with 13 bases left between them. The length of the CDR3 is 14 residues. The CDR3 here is CASSLGSSAGTQYF. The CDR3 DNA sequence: TGTGCCAGCAGCTTAGGCAGTTCGGCGGGGACCCAGTACTTC.

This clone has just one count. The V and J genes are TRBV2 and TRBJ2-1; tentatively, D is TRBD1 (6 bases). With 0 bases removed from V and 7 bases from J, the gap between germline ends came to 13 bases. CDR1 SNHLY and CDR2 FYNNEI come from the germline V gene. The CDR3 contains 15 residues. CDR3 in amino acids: CASSEALGGLNEQFF. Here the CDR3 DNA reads TGTGCCAGCAGTGAAGCGCTAGGGGGTTTGAATGAGCAGTTCTTC.

The CDR3 loop reads CASRPSGGASETQYF. As DNA, the CDR3 is TGTGCCAGCAGGCCTAGCGGGGGGGCCTCGGAGACCCAGTACTTC. The chain has TRBV11-2 and TRBJ2-5; 12 bases are a match to TRBD2. V lost 6 bases to trimming and J lost 5 bases; unmatched junction nucleotides: 7. This CDR3 is 15 amino acids long. From germline, CDR1 is SGHAT and CDR2 FQNNGV.

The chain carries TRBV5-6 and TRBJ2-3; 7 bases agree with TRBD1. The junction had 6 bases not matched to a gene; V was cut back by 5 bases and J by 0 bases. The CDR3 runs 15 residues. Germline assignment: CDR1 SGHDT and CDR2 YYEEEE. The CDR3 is CASRQTGTSTDTQYF. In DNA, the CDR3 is TGTGCCAGCAGGCAGACAGGGACGAGCACAGATACGCAGTATTTT.

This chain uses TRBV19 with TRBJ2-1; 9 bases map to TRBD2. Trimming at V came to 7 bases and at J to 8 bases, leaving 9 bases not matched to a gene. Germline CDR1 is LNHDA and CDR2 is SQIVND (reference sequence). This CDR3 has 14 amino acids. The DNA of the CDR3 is TGTGCCAGTACAGGCGGGGGGGGCACCGATGAGCAGTTCTTC. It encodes CASTGGGGTDEQFF.

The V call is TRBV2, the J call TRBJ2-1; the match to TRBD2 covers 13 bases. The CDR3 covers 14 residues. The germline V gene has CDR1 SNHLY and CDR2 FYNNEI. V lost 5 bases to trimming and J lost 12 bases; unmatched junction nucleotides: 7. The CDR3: CASSKLAGGLWQFF. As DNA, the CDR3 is TGTGCCAGCAGTAAACTAGCGGGGGGGCTCTGGCAGTTCTTC.

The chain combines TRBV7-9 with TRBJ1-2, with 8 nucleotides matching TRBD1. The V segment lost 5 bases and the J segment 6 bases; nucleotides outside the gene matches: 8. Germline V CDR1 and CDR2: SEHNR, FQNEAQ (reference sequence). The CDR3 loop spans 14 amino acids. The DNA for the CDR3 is TGTGCCAGCAGCCCGGAAGGACAGGGTAATGGCTACACCTTC. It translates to CASSPEGQGNGYTF.

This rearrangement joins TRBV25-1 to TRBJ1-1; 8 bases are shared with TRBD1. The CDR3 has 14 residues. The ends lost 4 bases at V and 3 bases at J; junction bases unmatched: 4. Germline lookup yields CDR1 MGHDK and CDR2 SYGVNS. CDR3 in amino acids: CASSAPGQDTEAFF. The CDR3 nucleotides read TGTGCCAGCAGTGCCCCGGGACAGGACACTGAAGCTTTCTTT.

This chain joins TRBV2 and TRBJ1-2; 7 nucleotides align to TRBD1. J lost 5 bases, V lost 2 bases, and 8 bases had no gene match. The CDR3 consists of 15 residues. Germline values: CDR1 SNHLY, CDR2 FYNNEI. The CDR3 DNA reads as TGTGCCAGCAGTGAAACGGGACAGCCGGGATATGGCTACACCTTC. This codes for CASSETGQPGYGYTF.

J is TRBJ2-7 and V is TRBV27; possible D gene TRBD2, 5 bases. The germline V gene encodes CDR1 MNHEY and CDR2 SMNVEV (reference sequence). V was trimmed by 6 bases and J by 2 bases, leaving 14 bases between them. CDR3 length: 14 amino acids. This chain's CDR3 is CASSRRLGAYEQYF. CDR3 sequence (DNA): TGTGCCAGCAGCCGAAGGCTCGGGGCCTACGAGCAGTACTTC.

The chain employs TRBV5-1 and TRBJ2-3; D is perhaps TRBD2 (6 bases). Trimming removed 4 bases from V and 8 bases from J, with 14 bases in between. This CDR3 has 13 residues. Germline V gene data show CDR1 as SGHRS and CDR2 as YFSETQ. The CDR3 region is CASSGDSFVTQYF. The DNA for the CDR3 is TGCGCCAGCAGCGGGGACTCGTTTGTTACGCAGTATTTT.

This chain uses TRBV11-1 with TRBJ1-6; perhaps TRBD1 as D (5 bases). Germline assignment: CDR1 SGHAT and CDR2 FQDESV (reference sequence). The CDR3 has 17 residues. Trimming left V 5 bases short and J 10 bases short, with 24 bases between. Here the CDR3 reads CASSLRPGPGGVSPLHF. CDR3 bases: TGTGCCAGCAGCCTCCGACCGGGACCGGGGGGTGTCTCACCCCTCCACTTT.

The chain's CDR3 is CAWSVTTDQPQHF. As DNA, the CDR3 is TGTGCCTGGAGTGTAACGACTGATCAGCCCCAGCATTTT. The chain has TRBV30 and TRBJ1-5; D gene ambiguous. The CDR3 spans 13 residues. The ends were cut back, 0 bases at V and 5 bases at J, with 8 bases in the middle. The germline V gene encodes CDR1 GTSNPN and CDR2 SVGIG (reference sequence).

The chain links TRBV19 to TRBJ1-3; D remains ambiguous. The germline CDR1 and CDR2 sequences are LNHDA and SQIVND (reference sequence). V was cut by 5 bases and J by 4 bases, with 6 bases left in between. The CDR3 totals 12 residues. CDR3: CASSGSGNTIYF. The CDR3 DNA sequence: TGTGCCAGTAGTGGCTCGGGAAACACCATATATTTT.

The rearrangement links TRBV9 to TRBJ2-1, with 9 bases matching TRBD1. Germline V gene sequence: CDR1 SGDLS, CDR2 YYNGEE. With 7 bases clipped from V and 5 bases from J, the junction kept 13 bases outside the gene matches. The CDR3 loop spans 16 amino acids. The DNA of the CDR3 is TGTGCCAGCGGCCAACTAGAGGGACAGGGTGACAATGAGCAGTTCTTC. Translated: CASGQLEGQGDNEQFF.

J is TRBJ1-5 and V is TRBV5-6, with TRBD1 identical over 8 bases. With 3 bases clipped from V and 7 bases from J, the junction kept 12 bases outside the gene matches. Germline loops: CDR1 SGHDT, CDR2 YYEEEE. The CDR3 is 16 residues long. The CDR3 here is CASSSRDRYWGQPQHF. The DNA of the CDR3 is TGTGCCAGCAGCTCTAGGGACAGGTATTGGGGGCAGCCCCAGCATTTT.

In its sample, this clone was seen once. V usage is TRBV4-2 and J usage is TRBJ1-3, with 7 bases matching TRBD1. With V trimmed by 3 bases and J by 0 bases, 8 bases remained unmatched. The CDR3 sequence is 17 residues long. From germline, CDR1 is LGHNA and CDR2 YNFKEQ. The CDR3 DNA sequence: TGTGCCAGCAGCCACCCGGGACAGTCGGACTCTGGAAACACCATATATTTT. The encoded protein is CASSHPGQSDSGNTIYF.

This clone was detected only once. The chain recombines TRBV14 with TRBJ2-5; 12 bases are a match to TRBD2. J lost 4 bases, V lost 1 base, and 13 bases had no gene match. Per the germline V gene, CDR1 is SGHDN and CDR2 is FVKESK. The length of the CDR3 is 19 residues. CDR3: CASSQGRSSGGGYGETQYF. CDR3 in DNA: TGTGCCAGCAGCCAAGGTCGGTCTAGCGGGGGGGGATACGGAGAGACCCAGTACTTC.

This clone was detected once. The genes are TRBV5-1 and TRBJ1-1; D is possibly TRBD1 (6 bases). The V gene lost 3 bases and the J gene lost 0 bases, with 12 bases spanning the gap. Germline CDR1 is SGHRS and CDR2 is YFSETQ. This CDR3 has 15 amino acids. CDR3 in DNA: TGCGCCAGCAGCTCTACAGGGAGTTTGAACACTGAAGCTTTCTTT. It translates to CASSSTGSLNTEAFF.

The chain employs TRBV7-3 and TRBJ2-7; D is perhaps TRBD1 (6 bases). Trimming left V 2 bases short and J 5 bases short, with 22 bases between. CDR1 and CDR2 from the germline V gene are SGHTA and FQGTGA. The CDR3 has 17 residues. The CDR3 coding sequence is TGTGCCAGCAGCTTAGGTAGTCTTGGGCAGGGGTTAGACGAGCAGTACTTC. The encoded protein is CASSLGSLGQGLDEQYF.

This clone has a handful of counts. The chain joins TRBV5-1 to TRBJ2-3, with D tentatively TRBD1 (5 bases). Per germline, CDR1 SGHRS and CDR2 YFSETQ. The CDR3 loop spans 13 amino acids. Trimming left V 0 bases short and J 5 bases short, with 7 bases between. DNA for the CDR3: TGCGCCAGCAGCTTGGAGACAGTAGATACGCAGTATTTT. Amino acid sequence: CASSLETVDTQYF.

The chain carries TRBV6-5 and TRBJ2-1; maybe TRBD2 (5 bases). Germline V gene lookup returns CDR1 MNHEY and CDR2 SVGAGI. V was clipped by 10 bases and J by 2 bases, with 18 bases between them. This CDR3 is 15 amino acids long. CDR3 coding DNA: TGTGCCACCCTCCTCAACTCGGGGACCTACAATGAGCAGTTCTTC. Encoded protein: CATLLNSGTYNEQFF.

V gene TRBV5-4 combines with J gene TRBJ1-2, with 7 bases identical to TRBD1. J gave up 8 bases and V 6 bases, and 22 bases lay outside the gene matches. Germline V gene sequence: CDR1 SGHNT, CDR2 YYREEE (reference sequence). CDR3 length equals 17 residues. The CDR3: CASNPAGTALFTGGYTF. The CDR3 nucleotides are TGTGCCAGCAACCCCGCCGGGACAGCTTTGTTCACAGGGGGCTACACCTTC.

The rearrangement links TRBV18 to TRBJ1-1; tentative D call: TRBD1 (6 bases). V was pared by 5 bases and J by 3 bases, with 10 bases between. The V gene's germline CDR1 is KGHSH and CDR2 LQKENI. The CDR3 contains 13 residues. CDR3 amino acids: CASSTGQYTEAFF. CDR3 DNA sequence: TGTGCCAGCTCAACCGGACAGTACACTGAAGCTTTCTTT.

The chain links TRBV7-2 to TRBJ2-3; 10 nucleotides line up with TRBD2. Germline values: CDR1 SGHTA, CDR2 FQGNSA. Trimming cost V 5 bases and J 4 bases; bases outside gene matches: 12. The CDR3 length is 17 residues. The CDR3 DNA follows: TGTGCCAGCAGCCTGCAAGTAGCGGGGGGTATCTCAGATACGCAGTATTTT. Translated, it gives CASSLQVAGGISDTQYF.

The CDR3 sequence: CASSVEATGVQPQHF. The CDR3 nucleotides read TGTGCCAGCAGCGTAGAAGCGACAGGGGTCCAGCCCCAGCATTTT. This chain joins TRBV9 and TRBJ1-5, with 8 bases matching TRBD1. This CDR3 has 15 amino acids. V lost 0 bases to trimming and J lost 7 bases; unmatched junction nucleotides: 6. Germline V lookup: CDR1 SGDLS, CDR2 YYNGEE.

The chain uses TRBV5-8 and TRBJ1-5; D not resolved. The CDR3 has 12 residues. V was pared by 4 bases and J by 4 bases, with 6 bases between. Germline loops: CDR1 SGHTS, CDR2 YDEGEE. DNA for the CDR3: TGTGCCAGCAGCGACGGGAATCAGCCCCAGCATTTT. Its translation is CASSDGNQPQHF. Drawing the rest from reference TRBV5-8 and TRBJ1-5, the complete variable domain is EAGVTQSPTHLIKTRGQQATLRCSPISGHTSVYWYQQALGLGLQFLLWYDEGEERNRGNFPPRFSGRQFPNYSSELNVNALELEDSALYLCASSDGNQPQHFGDGTRLSIL.

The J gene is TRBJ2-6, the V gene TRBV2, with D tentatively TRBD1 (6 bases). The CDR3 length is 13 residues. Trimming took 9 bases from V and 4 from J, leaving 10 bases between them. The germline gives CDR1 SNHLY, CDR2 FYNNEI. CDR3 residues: CARGQSGANVLTF. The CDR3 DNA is TGTGCCAGAGGACAGTCCGGGGCCAACGTCCTGACTTTC.

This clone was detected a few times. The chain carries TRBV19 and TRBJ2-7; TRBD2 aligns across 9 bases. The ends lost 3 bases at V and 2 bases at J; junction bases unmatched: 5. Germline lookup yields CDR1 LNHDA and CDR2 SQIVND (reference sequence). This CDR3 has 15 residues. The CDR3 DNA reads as TGTGCCAGTAGTATCGCTGCGGGGGGGCCCTACGAGCAGTACTTC. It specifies CASSIAAGGPYEQYF. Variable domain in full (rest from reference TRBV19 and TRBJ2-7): DGGITQSPKYLFRKEGQNVTLSCEQNLNHDAMYWYRQDPGQGLRLIYYSQIVNDFQKGDIAEGYSVSREKKESFPLTVTSAQKNPTAFYLCASSIAAGGPYEQYFGPGTRLTVT.

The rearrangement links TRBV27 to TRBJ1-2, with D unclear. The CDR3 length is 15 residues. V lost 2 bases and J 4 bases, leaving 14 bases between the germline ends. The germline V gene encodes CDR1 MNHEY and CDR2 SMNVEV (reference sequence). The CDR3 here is CASSLGFGEVYGYTF. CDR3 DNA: TGTGCCAGCAGTTTAGGATTCGGGGAAGTCTATGGCTACACCTTC.